This TCR beta chain comes out of a study of Graves' ophthalmopathy and Graves' hyperthyroidism. After removal of 2 bases from V and 7 bases from J, the junction contained 5 bases not matched to a gene. Germline loops: CDR1 DFQATT, CDR2 SNEGSKA (reference sequence). CDR3 length: 14 residues. TCR beta CDR3 amplification used RNA transcripts. HTBI primers primed a first-round RT-PCR, and a second-round multiplex PCR followed. One entry per CDR3 protein results from TCRdb running MiXCR on the multiplex PCR reads. The table records hundreds of thousands of distinct CDR3 sequences, under 25% of them present only once. By share, this clonotype counts as medium-sized.

This TCR was recovered from a woman between 18 and 29 years old with stable Graves' hyperthyroidism. This chain joins TRBV20-1 and TRBJ1-6, with 7 bases lining up with TRBD1. The material sequenced was peripheral blood. CDR3 region: CSARPGTENSPLHF. CDR3 sequence (DNA): TGCAGTGCTAGACCCGGGACAGAGAATTCACCCCTCCACTTT.